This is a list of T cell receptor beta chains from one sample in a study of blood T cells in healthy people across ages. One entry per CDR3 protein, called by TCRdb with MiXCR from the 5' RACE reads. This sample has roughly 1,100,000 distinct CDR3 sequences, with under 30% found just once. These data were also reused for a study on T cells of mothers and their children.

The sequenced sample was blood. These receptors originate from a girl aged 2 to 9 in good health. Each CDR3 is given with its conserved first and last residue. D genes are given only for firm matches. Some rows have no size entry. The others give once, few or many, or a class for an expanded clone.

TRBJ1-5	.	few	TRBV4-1	TGCGCCAGCAGCCAGTATCCGGGCTCCAGCAATCAGCCCCAGCATTTT	CASSQYPGSSNQPQHF
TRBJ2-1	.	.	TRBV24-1	TGTGCCACCAGTGATTTATCCAACAATGAGCAGTTCTTC	CATSDLSNNEQFF
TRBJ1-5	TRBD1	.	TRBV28	TGTGCCAGCAGTCCCGGACAGGATCCCTTTCAGCCCCAGCATTTT	CASSPGQDPFQPQHF
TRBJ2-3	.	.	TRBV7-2	TGTGCCAGCAGCTTAATAGATATCCCAGATACGCAGTATTTT	CASSLIDIPDTQYF
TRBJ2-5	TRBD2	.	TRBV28	TGTGCCAGCAGTGACACCGGGACTAGCGCTTACCAAGAGACCCAGTACTTC	CASSDTGTSAYQETQYF
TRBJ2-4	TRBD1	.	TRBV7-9	TGTGCCAGCAGCTTATGGGGACAGGGAAGCACGGGCAAAAACATTCAGTACTTC	CASSLWGQGSTGKNIQYF
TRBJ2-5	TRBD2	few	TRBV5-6	TGTGCCAGCAGCCTTCCAGCGGGGTTGAGGGAGACCCAGTACTTC	CASSLPAGLRETQYF
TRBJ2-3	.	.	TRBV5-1	TGCGCCAGCAGCTGGGACTTCGTGGAGGGAGATACGCAGTATTTT	CASSWDFVEGDTQYF
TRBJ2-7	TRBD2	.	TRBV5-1	TGCGCCAGCAGCCTCCGACTAGCGGAGGGGGAGCAGTACTTC	CASSLRLAEGEQYF
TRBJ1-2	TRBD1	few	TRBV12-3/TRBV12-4	TGTGCCAGCAGTCCCCACCGGGACAGCGCTAACTATGGCTACACCTTC	CASSPHRDSANYGYTF
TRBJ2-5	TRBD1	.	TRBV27	TGTGCCAGCAGTAGGACAGGGGGACCAGAGACCCAGTACTTC	CASSRTGGPETQYF
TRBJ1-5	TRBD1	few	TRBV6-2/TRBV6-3	TGTGCCAGCGGACAGGGTCGTCAGCCCCAGCATTTT	CASGQGRQPQHF
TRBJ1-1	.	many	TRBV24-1	TGTGCCACCAGTGATTGGTCCTTCGGGGAAGCTTTCTTT	CATSDWSFGEAFF
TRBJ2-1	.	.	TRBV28	TGTGCCAGCAGTTCCGGAAATGTACGGTTCTTC	CASSSGNVRFF
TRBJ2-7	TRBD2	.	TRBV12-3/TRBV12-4	TGTGCCAGCAGTTTAGGAGCGGGGGGCGAATCATTCCACGAGCAGTACTTC	CASSLGAGGESFHEQYF
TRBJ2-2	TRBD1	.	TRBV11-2	TGTGCCAGCCGAGGACAGGGGAAGGACGGGGAGCTGTTTTTT	CASRGQGKDGELFF
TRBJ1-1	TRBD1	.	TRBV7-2	TGTGCCAGCAGCTGGACAGGTCGTTTGCACACTGAAGCTTTCTTT	CASSWTGRLHTEAFF
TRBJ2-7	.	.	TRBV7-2	TGTGCCAGCAGCTTAAAAGGGGGGGCCAACGAGCAGTACTTC	CASSLKGGANEQYF
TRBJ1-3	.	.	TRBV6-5	TGTGCCAGCAGTTACTCGTGGGGAAACACCATATATTTT	CASSYSWGNTIYF
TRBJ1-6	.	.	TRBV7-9	TGTGCCAGCAGCCAATTAGCCATCGGGGAAAATTCACCCCTCCACTTT	CASSQLAIGENSPLHF
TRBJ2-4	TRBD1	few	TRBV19	TGTGCCAGTGGCGAAGAATTTAGGGGGCCCAAAAACATTCAGTACTTC	CASGEEFRGPKNIQYF
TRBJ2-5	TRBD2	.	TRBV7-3	TGTGCCAGCAGCTTATCCCGGCTAGCGGGAACCACGGAGGAGGAGACCCAGTACTTC	CASSLSRLAGTTEEETQYF
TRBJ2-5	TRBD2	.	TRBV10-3	TGTGCCATCAGTCCCACAGCTAGCGGGACCCAAGAGACCCAGTACTTC	CAISPTASGTQETQYF
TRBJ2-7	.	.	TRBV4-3	TGCGCCAGCAGCCAAGATGGAGGAGGGGGTGCAAACGAGCAGTACTTC	CASSQDGGGGANEQYF
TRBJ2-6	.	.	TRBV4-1	TGCGCCAGCAGCCAAGAACGAGTACTCCTTTTGGCTGGGGCCAACGTCCTGACTTTC	CASSQERVLLLAGANVLTF
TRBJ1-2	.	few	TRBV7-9	TGTGCCAGCAGCTCCGGTCCCGCCTATGGCTACACCTTC	CASSSGPAYGYTF
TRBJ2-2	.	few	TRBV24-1	TGTGCCACCAGTGACCATACCGGGGAGCTGTTTTTT	CATSDHTGELFF
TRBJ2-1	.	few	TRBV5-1	TGCGCCAGCAGCTTGGTCGGCAGGGTGTCGTACAATGAGCAGTTCTTC	CASSLVGRVSYNEQFF
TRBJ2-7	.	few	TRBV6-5	TGTGCCAGCAGTTACGAAGGGTCAGGGGTAATCCACGAGCAGTACTTC	CASSYEGSGVIHEQYF
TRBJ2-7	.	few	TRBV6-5	TGTGCCAGCAGATATTCCGGGACTGACTCCTACGAGCAGTACTTC	CASRYSGTDSYEQYF
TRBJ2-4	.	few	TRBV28	TGTGCCAGCAGTTTAGCCGGGAGCTCGGGCATTCAGTACTTC	CASSLAGSSGIQYF
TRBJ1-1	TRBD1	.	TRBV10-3	TGTGCCGTCGGGACAGTTGAAGCTTTCTTT	CAVGTVEAFF
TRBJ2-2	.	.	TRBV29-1	TGCAGCGTTGACAGGGACGGGACCGGGGAGCTGTTTTTT	CSVDRDGTGELFF
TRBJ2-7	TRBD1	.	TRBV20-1	TGCAGTGCTAGAGATTGGGCAGGGGGCGACGAGCAGTACTTC	CSARDWAGGDEQYF
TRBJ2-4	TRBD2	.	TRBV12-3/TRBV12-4	TGTGCCAGCAGTTTCCGGGGAATTAGCGGGAGTATGGCCAAAAACATTCAGTACTTC	CASSFRGISGSMAKNIQYF
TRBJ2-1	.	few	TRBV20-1	TGCAGTGCTGACAACAAGGACAATGAGCAGTTCTTC	CSADNKDNEQFF
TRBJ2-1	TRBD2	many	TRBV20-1	TGCAGTGCTAGCCCCTCCTTTAGCGGGAAATACAATGAGCAGTTCTTC	CSASPSFSGKYNEQFF
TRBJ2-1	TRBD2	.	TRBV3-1	TGTGCCAGCAGCCATTTTATCGGGAGGGACGGGGGTGAGCAGTTCTTC	CASSHFIGRDGGEQFF
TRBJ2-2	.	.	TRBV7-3	TGTGCCAGCAGCGCCCATAGCGGGGAGCTGTTTTTT	CASSAHSGELFF
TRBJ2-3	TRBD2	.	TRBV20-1	TGCAGTGCTAGTCCTAGCGGCCTTGGGGATACGCAGTATTTT	CSASPSGLGDTQYF
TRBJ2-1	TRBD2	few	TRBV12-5	TGTGCTAGTGGTCGTCCGAGCGGGAGCATCTACAATGAGCAGTTCTTC	CASGRPSGSIYNEQFF
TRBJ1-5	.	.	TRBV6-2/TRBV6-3	TGTGCCAGCAGTGACCGACGGTATCAGCCCCAGCATTTT	CASSDRRYQPQHF
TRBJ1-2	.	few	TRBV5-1	TGCGCCAGCAGCGGGACACTAAACTATGGCTACACCTTC	CASSGTLNYGYTF
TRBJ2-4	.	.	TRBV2	TGTGCCAGCAGTGAAAATAGGAACTTTCAGTACTTC	CASSENRNFQYF
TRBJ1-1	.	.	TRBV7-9	TGTGCCAGCAGCCTGTCCTCCACTGAAGCTTTCTTT	CASSLSSTEAFF
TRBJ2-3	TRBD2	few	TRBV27	TGTGCCAGCAGTTTTGAACCGGGACTAGCGGGATCAGATACGCAGTATTTT	CASSFEPGLAGSDTQYF
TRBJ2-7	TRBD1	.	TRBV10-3	TGTGCCATCAGACCCGGAACAGGGGACGAGCAGTACTTC	CAIRPGTGDEQYF
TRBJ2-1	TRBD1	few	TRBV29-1	TGCAGCGTTAAGGGGACAGGGGACAATGAGCAGTTCTTC	CSVKGTGDNEQFF
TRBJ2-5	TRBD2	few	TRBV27	TGTGCCAGCAGTCCCGGACTAGCGGGAGGAAATCCGTACCAAGAGACCCAGTACTTC	CASSPGLAGGNPYQETQYF
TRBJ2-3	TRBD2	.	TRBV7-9	TGTGCCAGCACCATTAGCGGGAGAGTAGATACGCAGTATTTT	CASTISGRVDTQYF